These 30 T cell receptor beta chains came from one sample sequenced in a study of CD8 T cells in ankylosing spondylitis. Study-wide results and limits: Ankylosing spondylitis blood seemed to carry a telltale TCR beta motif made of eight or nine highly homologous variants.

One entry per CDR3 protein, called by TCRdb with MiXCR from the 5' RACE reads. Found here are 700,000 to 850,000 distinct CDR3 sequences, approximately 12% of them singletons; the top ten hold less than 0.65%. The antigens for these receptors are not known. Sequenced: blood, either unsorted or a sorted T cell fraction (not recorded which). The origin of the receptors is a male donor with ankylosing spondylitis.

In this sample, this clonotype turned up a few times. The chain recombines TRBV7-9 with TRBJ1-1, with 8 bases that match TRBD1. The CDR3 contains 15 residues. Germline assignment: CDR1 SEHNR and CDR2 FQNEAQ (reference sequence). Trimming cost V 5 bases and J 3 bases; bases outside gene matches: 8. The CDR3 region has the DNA TGTGCCAGCAGCCCGGACAGGGTTGGGTACACTGAAGCTTTCTTT. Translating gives CASSPDRVGYTEAFF.

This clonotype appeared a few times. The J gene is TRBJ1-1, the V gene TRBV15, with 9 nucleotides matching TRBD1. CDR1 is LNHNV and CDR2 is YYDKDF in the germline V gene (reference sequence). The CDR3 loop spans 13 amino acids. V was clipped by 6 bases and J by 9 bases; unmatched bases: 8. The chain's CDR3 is CATRRQGEIQAFF. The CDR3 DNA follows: TGTGCCACCAGGAGACAGGGGGAGATTCAAGCTTTCTTT.

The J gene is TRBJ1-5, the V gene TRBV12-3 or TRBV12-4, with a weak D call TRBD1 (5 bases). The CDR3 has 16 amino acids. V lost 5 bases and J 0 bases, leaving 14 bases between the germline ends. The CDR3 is CASSPGTANSNQPQHF. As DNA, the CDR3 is TGTGCCAGCAGTCCAGGGACGGCGAATAGCAATCAGCCCCAGCATTTT.

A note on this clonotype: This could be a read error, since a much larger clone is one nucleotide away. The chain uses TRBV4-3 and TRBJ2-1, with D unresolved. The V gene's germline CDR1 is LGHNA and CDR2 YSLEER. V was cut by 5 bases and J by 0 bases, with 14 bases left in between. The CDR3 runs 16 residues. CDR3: CASSKRFQSSYNEQFF. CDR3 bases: TGCGCCAGCAGCAAACGGTTCCAAAGCTCCTACAATGAGCAGTTCTTC.

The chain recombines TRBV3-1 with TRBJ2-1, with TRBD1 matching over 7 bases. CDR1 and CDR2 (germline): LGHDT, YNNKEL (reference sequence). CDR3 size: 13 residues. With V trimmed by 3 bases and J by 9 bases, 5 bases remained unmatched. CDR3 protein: CASSHGAGGEQFF. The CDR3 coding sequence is TGTGCCAGCAGCCATGGCGCAGGGGGTGAGCAGTTCTTC.

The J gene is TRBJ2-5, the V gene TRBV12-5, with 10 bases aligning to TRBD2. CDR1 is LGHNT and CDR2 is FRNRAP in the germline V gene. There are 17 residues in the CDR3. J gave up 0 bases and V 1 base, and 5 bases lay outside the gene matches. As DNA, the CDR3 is TGTGCTAGTGGTTTGGGCCTAGCGGGAGCCAACCAAGAGACCCAGTACTTC. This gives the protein CASGLGLAGANQETQYF.

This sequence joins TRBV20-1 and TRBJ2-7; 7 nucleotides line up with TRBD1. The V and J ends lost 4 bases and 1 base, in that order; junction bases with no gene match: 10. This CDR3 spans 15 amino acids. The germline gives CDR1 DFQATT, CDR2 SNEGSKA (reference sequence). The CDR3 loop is CSATRLDRTSYEQYF. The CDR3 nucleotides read TGCAGTGCTACTCGGTTGGACAGGACATCCTACGAGCAGTACTTC.

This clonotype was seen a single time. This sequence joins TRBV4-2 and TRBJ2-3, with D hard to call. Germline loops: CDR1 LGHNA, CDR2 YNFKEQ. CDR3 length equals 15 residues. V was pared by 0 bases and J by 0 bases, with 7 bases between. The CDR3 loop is CASSQDIVSTDTQYF. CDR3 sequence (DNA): TGTGCCAGCAGCCAAGACATAGTTAGCACAGATACGCAGTATTTT.

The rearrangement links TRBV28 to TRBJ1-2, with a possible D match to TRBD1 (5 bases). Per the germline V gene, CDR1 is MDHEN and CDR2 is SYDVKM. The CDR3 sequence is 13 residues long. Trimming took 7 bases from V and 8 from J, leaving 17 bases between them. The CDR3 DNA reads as TGTGCCAGCATCCTCTCGGGGGGAGGGGGCTACACCTTC. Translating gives CASILSGGGGYTF.

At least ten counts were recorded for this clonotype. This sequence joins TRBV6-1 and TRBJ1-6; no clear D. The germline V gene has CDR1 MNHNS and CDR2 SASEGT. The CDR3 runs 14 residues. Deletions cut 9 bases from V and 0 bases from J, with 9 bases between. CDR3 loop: CASSGSSYNSPLHF. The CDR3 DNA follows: TGTGCCAGTTCTGGGAGCTCCTATAATTCACCCCTCCACTTT.

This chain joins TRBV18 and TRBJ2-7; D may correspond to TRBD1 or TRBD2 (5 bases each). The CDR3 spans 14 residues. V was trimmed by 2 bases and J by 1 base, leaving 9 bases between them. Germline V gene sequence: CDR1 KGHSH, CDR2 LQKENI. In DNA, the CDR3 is TGTGCCAGCTCACCATGGGACGGATCCTACGAGCAGTACTTC. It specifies CASSPWDGSYEQYF.

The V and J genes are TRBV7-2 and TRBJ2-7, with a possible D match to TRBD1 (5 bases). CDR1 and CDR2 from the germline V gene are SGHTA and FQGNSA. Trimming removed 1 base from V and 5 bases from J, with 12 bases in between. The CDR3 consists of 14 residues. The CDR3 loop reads CASSLVWQGNEQYF. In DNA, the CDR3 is TGTGCCAGCAGCTTAGTTTGGCAGGGCAACGAGCAGTACTTC.

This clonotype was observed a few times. CDR3 in DNA: TGTGCCAGCAGGACCGGGACAGGGGGATGGCATGAGCAGTTCTTC. Translation gives CASRTGTGGWHEQFF. The chain carries TRBV12-3 or TRBV12-4 and TRBJ2-1, with 11 positions matching TRBD1. V dropped 6 bases and J dropped 8; count of bases not matched to a gene: 9. The CDR3 is 15 amino acids.

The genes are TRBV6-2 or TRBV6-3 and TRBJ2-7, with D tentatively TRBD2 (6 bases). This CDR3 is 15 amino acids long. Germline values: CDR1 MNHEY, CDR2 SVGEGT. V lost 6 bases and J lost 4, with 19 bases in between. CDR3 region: CASRGGGTGKYEQYF. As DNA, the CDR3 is TGTGCCAGCAGGGGAGGAGGGACTGGCAAGTACGAGCAGTACTTC.

For the CDR3, the DNA is TGCAGTGCTAGAGACCGGGACCCTAGAAAGGCTTTCTTT. As protein: CSARDRDPRKAFF. This chain links TRBV20-1 with TRBJ1-1, with a weak D call TRBD1 (5 bases). The V end was cut by 0 bases, the J end by 11 bases, with 16 bases between. The CDR3 contains 13 residues. Germline V CDR1 and CDR2: DFQATT, SNEGSKA (reference sequence).

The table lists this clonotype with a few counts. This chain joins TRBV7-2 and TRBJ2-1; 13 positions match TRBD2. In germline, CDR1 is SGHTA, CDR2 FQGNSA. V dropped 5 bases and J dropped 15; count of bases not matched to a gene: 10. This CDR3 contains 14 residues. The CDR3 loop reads CASSLNGLAGAGFF. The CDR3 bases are TGTGCCAGCAGCCTAAACGGACTAGCGGGAGCCGGGTTCTTC.

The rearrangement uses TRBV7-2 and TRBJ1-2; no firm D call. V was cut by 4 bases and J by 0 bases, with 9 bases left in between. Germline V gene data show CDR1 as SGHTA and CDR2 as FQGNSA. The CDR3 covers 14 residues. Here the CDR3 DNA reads TGTGCCAGCAGCTCGAGCGCCTCTAACTATGGCTACACCTTC. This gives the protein CASSSSASNYGYTF.

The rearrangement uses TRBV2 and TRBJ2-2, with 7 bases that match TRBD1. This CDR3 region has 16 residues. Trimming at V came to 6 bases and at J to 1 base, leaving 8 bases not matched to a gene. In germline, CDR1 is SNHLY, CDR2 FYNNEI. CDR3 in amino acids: CASSRLYRGNTGELFF. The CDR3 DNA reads TGTGCCAGCAGCAGACTTTACAGGGGGAACACCGGGGAGCTGTTTTTT.

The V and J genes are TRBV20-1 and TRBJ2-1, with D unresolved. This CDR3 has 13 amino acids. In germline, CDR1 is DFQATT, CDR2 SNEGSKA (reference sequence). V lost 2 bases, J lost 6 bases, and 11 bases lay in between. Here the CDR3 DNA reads TGCAGTGCTAGAAGTTTGCTCTTCAATGAGCAGTTCTTC. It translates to CSARSLLFNEQFF.

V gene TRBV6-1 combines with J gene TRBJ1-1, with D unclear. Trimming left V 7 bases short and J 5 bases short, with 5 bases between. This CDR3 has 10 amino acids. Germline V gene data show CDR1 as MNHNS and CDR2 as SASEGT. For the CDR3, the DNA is TGTGCCAGCAAGTGGACTGAAGCTTTCTTT. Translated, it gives CASKWTEAFF.

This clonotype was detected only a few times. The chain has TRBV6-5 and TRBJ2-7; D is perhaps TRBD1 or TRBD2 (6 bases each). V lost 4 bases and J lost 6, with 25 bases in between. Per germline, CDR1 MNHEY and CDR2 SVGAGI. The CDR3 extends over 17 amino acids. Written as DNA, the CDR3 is TGTGCCAGCAGTTCCGCCCCCCCCGGGGGCGCGTCTCGCGAGCAGTACTTC. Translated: CASSSAPPGGASREQYF.

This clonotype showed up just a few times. CDR3 loop: CASSQDRYDNEQFF. The CDR3 bases are TGTGCCAGCAGCCAAGATCGGTACGACAATGAGCAGTTCTTC. The J gene is TRBJ2-1, the V gene TRBV4-2; D not resolved. Trimming pared 0 bases from V and 5 bases from J, leaving 8 bases between. This CDR3 spans 14 amino acids. Per the germline V gene, CDR1 is LGHNA and CDR2 is YNFKEQ.

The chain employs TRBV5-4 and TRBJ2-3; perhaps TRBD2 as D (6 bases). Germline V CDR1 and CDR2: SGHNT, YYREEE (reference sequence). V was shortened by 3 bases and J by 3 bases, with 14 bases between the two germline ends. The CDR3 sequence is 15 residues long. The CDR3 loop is CASSWVGEETDTQYF. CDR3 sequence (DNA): TGTGCCAGCAGCTGGGTGGGGGAGGAAACAGATACGCAGTATTTT.

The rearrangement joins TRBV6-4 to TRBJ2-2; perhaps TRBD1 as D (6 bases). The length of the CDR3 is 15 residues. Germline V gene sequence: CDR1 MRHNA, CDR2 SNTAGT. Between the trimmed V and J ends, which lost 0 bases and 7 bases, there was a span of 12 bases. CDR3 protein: CASSDSTGYGGELFF. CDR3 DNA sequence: TGTGCCAGCAGTGACTCTACAGGGTACGGCGGGGAGCTGTTTTTT.

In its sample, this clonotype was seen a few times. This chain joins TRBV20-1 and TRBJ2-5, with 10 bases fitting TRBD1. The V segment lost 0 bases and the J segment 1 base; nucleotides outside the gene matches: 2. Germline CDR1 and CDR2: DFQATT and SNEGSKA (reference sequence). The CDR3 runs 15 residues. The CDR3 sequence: CSARERQGAQETQYF. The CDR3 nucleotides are TGCAGTGCTAGAGAGCGACAGGGGGCCCAAGAGACCCAGTACTTC.

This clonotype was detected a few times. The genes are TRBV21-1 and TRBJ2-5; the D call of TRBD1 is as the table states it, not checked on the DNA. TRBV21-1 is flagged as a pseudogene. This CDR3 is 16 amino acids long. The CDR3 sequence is CASSKARTGIQETQYF. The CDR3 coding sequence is TGTGCCAGCAGCAAAGCGAGGACAGGGATTCAAGAGACCCAGTACTTC.

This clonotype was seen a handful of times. The CDR3 nucleotides are TGTGCCAGCAGCCTAACCCCGATACAAGGGACTAGCTTTTGGTCCTACAATGAGCAGTTCTTC. This encodes CASSLTPIQGTSFWSYNEQFF. The gene calls are TRBV11-1 and TRBJ2-1; 9 nucleotides agree with TRBD2. This CDR3 comprises 21 residues. CDR1 and CDR2 from the germline V gene are SGHAT and FQDESV (reference sequence). With V trimmed by 5 bases and J by 1 base, 21 bases remained unmatched. The complete variable domain, with remaining parts taken from reference TRBV11-1 and TRBJ2-1, reads EAEVAQSPRYKITEKSQAVAFWCDPISGHATLYWYRQILGQGPELLVQFQDESVVDDSQLPKDRFSAERLKGVDSTLKIQPAELGDSAMYLCASSLTPIQGTSFWSYNEQFFGPGTRLTVL.

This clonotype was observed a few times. This CDR3 reads CASSFSKGLINQPQHF. As DNA, the CDR3 is TGTGCCAGCAGCTTCTCCAAGGGGCTTATCAATCAGCCCCAGCATTTT. The chain couples TRBV7-8 to TRBJ1-5, with a weak D call TRBD1 (5 bases). V was cut by 3 bases and J by 3 bases, with 15 bases left in between. This CDR3 contains 16 residues. Looked up from germline, CDR1 is SGHVS and CDR2 is FQNEAQ.

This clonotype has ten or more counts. This CDR3 reads CASSLVRAIMNTEAFF. The DNA for the CDR3 is TGTGCCAGCAGCTTAGTCCGGGCAATCATGAACACTGAAGCTTTCTTT. This chain links TRBV7-9 with TRBJ1-1; the D is unclear. The CDR3 extends over 16 amino acids. V lost 1 base and J lost 0, with 12 bases in between. Germline values: CDR1 SEHNR, CDR2 FQNEAQ (reference sequence).

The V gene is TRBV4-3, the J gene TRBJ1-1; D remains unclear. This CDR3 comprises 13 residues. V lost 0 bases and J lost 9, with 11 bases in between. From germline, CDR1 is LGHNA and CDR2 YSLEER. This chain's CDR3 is CASSQDAPPQAFF. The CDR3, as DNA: TGCGCCAGCAGCCAAGATGCCCCCCCCCAAGCTTTCTTT.